This T cell receptor beta chain was sequenced in a study of blood T cell repertoires in COVID-19. Study-level information: Donors in the United States, Italy and Spain gave samples during acute or convalescent COVID-19. From T cells, B-cell-depleted T cells, or PBMCs came the material, which was cDNA or gDNA.

The sample holds a few counts of this clone. Original processing methods: Scientists estimated how many nucleated cells there were by amplifying reference gene primers. The assay was immunoSEQ multiplex PCR, and TCRdb's table has in-frame clones only and misses some. Clone size and the V and J calls come from that table; the DNA yielded D and trimming. Of 100,000 to 150,000 clones in the sample, around 86% were seen once. Germline loops: CDR1 SEHNR, CDR2 FQNEAQ (reference sequence). Trimming removed 1 base from V and 7 bases from J; junction bases left unmatched: 6. CDR3 length: 15 amino acids. This clonotype originated in a man in his 60s with acute or convalescent COVID-19. The sample comprised peripheral blood. The chain carries TRBV7-9 and TRBJ2-7, with 11 positions matching TRBD2. CDR3 in DNA: TGTGCCAGCAGCTTAGTACTAGCGGGAGAAGAGGAGCAGTACTTC. Translating it yields CASSLVLAGEEEQYF.